Listed below are T cell receptor beta chains from one sample, sequenced in a study of radiotherapy plus CTLA-4 blockade in lung cancer. Some clones are missing from TCRdb's copy, which holds only in-frame ones; the method was immunoSEQ multiplex PCR. The table includes more than 75,000 clones, approximately 74% detected once. The material sequenced was peripheral blood, taken from a patient treated with radiotherapy plus ipilimumab. The receptors come from a human donor with non-small cell lung cancer who had a partial response to radiotherapy plus ipilimumab. Some clones in this sample may be carry-over from other donors' samples. The conserved cysteine and the conserved F or W are not part of the CDR3 here.

v_call	j_call	cdr3_aa
TRBV4-2	TRBJ2-2	ASTLAHTGTGELF
TRBV10-1	TRBJ2-7	ASSKTGFGEQY
TRBV7-5	TRBJ2-3	VRSLGLASTDTQY
TRBV5-1	TRBJ2-1	ASSDRTGGSDEQF
TRBV6-6	TRBJ2-1	ASRSGGKGSEQF
TRBV4-2	TRBJ2-2	ASSQASGSANTGELF
TRBV7-2	TRBJ1-5	ASSLSARTVNQPQH
TRBV15	TRBJ1-4	ATRGQTFEKLF
TRBV7-2	TRBJ1-3	ASSPTGFGGNTIY
TRBV5-1	TRBJ1-1	ASSLGGNTEAF
TRBV19	TRBJ2-1	ASNERGNEQF
TRBV29-1	TRBJ2-1	SVRSGGNNEQF
TRBV18	TRBJ1-1	ASSPRTGIDTEAF
TRBV4-2	TRBJ1-3	ASSLSLGRGSGNTIY
TRBV19	TRBJ2-5	ASSIVNRQETQY
TRBV10-1	TRBJ2-3	ASSDPGDTQY
TRBV5-1	TRBJ2-7	ASSLLGLAAGAQY
TRBV9	TRBJ2-7	ASSTRHDSYEQY
TRBV2	TRBJ1-5	ASSRDTDQPQH
TRBV19	TRBJ1-1	ASSIVTGKTEAF
TRBV7-9	TRBJ2-7	ASSLVSGGHYEQY
TRBV5-1	TRBJ2-1	ASTPGGLAGGRGNEQF
TRBV23-1	TRBJ1-6	ASSRGAKNSPLH
TRBV7-9	TRBJ1-1	ASSLPDRTAEAF
TRBV30	TRBJ1-5	AWSEQGKDQPQH
TRBV7-2	TRBJ1-1	ASSLDRAVSEAF
TRBV28	TRBJ2-1	ASRTTSGRASYRDEQF
TRBV6-1	TRBJ2-1	ASRPGTGAYNEQF
TRBV4-2	TRBJ2-1	ASSFEGGASGVNEQF
TRBV7-3	TRBJ2-1	ASSPRTGSSYNEQF
TRBV5-1	TRBJ2-3	ASSDRTVRGDTQY
TRBV5-1	TRBJ2-5	ASSYSTGVVGETQY
TRBV6-6	TRBJ1-6	ASSGTGQGKSPLH
TRBV11-2	TRBJ2-7	ASSLINEQY
TRBV2	TRBJ2-7	ASSVQAISYEQY
TRBV15	TRBJ1-5	ATSRGGLNQPQH